This T cell receptor beta chain was identified in a study of blood T cells in healthy people across ages (dated by TCRdb to between 2014 and 2017). Broadly, across the study: In model experiments, template switching captured about one uniquely barcoded TCR beta cDNA molecule for every two T cells. The study analyzed two additional independent replicas of 1 million unique cDNA reads from the same blood draw for two donors, one aged 18 to 30 and one aged 80 or older. Donors were grouped into four age groups: young (average 16 years), middle-aged (over 35), aged (around 56) and long-lived (roughly 80). Donors of different ages were randomly distributed across sequencing lanes to avoid experimental bias. Age-related changes in TCR beta repertoire diversity were measured in the study by deep sequencing normalized with unique cDNA molecular identifiers.

The donors were roughly 40 Caucasian individuals from Russia, aged roughly 6 to 90 years, who were systemically healthy. Around 10 milliliters of peripheral blood were collected from each donor into EDTA-treated Vacutainer tubes. Ficoll-Paque density-gradient centrifugation was used to isolate PBMCs, with at least 6.5 million per sample. Trizol reagent was used to extract total RNA from the PBMCs, yielding at least 6 micrograms per sample. The percentages of naive CD45RAhigh/CD27high T cells were determined by flow cytometry on a PBMC aliquot from every donor. The CDR1 and CDR2 encoded by the germline V gene (reference sequence) are DFQATT and SNEGSKA. Cut back by 2 bases and 2 bases, the V and J ends lie 13 bases apart. The CDR3, from cysteine to phenylalanine, totals 14 residues. The entry retains the CDR3 DNA only, 42 bases that are in frame from base 1. Many counts were recorded for this clonotype. What this receptor recognizes is not known. No base quality values were provided; no much bigger clone lies one nucleotide off.

The library was obtained by 5' RACE. TCRdb names Illumina HiSeq 2500 as the instrument used. A second PCR of roughly 6 to 11 cycles was run with a J-beta primer mix and a sample-barcoded 5' primer. A template-switch 5' adaptor carrying 12 random nucleotides introduced a unique molecular identifier onto each TCR beta cDNA molecule. Each sample yielded at least 2.5 million CDR3-containing paired-end reads. First-strand cDNA synthesis was performed from all RNA using the Mint cDNA synthesis kit, with priming by a TRBC-specific oligonucleotide. After uracil-DNA glycosylase treatment, a first 18-cycle PCR used universal primers M1SS and BC2_uni_R on all cDNA. From the authors' description of their analysis: For normalization, 1 million high-quality reads, each with a distinct molecular identifier, were randomly selected from each sample. Reads with shared molecular identifiers were discarded instead of being binned into consensus sequences. MiTCR, with a Q25 quality threshold and the strictest error-elimination algorithm, was used for CDR3 identification, clonotype clustering and error correction. A nonparametric unseen species model with Euler transformation was used to estimate a lower bound on total TCR beta diversity. TCRdb applied fastp at Q25 and MiXCR to the public reads, then kept only in-frame beta chains. Rows merge per CDR3 protein into single entries with the most common DNA and genes. These V and J calls are TCRdb output, not the study's own analysis. Here the sample has fewer than 700,000 distinct CDR3 sequences; roughly 48% occur a single time. The top ten clones comprise approximately 23% of the sample.

What the work shows at the level of the full study, not this receptor alone: Compared with the aged group, the long-lived group had more naive CD4+ T cells, fewer expanded clones and increased TCR diversity, a pattern suggesting age selection. Total diversity estimates from one million sequenced T cells were considered lower bounds and underestimates. Since profiling was done on bulk unsorted PBMCs, naive and antigen-experienced compartments could not be conclusively compared. As age increased, observed TCR beta diversity per million T cells dropped in a roughly linear way, and a significant reduction was already evident by age 40. The CMV infection status of donors was not known, potentially confounding age-related changes in expanded clonotypes. There was a strong correlation between observed TCR beta diversity and the percentage of naive T cells measured by flow cytometry.

The sequenced sample was blood. The TCR comes from a man older than 75 in good health. Here the chain combines TRBV20-1 and TRBJ2-7, with the D segment identity uncertain. The CDR3 reads CSARSTLATYEQYF. The nucleotide sequence reads as follows: TGCAGTGCTAGATCAACCTTAGCAACCTACGAGCAGTACTTC.